These 12 T cell receptor beta chains were sequenced from one sample in a study of identical twins. TCRdb reprocessed the 5' RACE reads via MiXCR and lists one record per CDR3 protein. The data show over 600,000 distinct CDR3 sequences, approximately 21% seen once. The same data also went into a second study, on T cells expressing NK-cell markers.

Sequencing was carried out using PBMCs. The origin of the receptors is a young woman in good health.

This clonotype has only a few counts. The chain couples TRBV7-6 to TRBJ2-1; TRBD2 is a possible D gene (7 bases). With 5 bases removed from V and 12 bases from J, the gap between germline ends came to 14 bases. This CDR3 contains 12 residues. CDR1 SGHVS and CDR2 FNYEAQ come from the germline V gene. For the CDR3, the DNA is TGTGCCAGCAGCCCATGGGGAGGGGGGCAGTTCTTC. Protein sequence: CASSPWGGGQFF.

The V call is TRBV5-5, the J call TRBJ1-5; D possibly corresponds to TRBD1 (6 bases). In germline, CDR1 is SGHKS, CDR2 YYEKEE (reference sequence). V was shortened by 2 bases and J by 6 bases, with 18 bases between the two germline ends. The length of the CDR3 is 16 residues. DNA of the CDR3: TGTGCCAGCAGCTTATCTCCTTCAGGGGATGGTCAGCCCCAGCATTTT. This encodes CASSLSPSGDGQPQHF.

This clonotype has just a few counts. J is TRBJ2-7 and V is TRBV20-1; 8 nucleotides align to TRBD2. V lost 3 bases, J lost 3 bases, and 10 bases stayed unmatched. Per the germline V gene, CDR1 is DFQATT and CDR2 is SNEGSKA (reference sequence). The CDR3 runs 15 residues. For the CDR3, the DNA is TGCAGTGCTAGTTCAACCGGGACTAGTCTCTACGAGCAGTACTTC. Translating it yields CSASSTGTSLYEQYF.

The V and J genes are TRBV12-3 or TRBV12-4 and TRBJ2-1; D possibly matches TRBD1 or TRBD2 (6 bases each). The CDR3 totals 13 residues. Between the trimmed V and J ends, which lost 4 bases and 5 bases, there was a span of 9 bases. The DNA of the CDR3 is TGTGCCAGCAGTTGGGGGGCAGACAATGAGCAGTTCTTC. Translated, it gives CASSWGADNEQFF.

V gene TRBV12-3 or TRBV12-4 combines with J gene TRBJ2-3; a weak D match, TRBD1 (6 bases). V lost 7 bases to trimming and J lost 0 bases, with 11 bases between them. The CDR3 has 14 amino acids. The CDR3 spells CASTQRGSTDTQYF. The CDR3 DNA sequence: TGTGCCAGCACCCAGAGGGGGAGCACAGATACGCAGTATTTT.

This clonotype came up a few times. The J gene is TRBJ2-7, the V gene TRBV6-5; tentatively, D is TRBD2 (5 bases). This CDR3 has 15 residues. V was clipped by 2 bases and J by 4 bases, with 15 bases between them. The germline CDR1 and CDR2 sequences are MNHEY and SVGAGI. For the CDR3, the DNA is TGTGCCAGCAGTTACGGAGCGGACCTTCGATACGAGCAGTACTTC. Protein sequence: CASSYGADLRYEQYF.

A remark on this clonotype: A much larger clone lies a single base off, so this may be a read error. This chain joins TRBV5-1 and TRBJ2-1, with 7 bases that match TRBD1. The CDR3 loop spans 13 amino acids. Germline values: CDR1 SGHRS, CDR2 YFSETQ. Unmatched junction bases numbered 1, after V lost 4 bases and J lost 3 bases. CDR3 sequence reads: CASSQGDYNEQFF. In DNA form, the CDR3 reads TGCGCCAGCAGCCAGGGGGACTACAATGAGCAGTTCTTC.

This rearrangement joins TRBV7-2 to TRBJ2-3; 15 nucleotides align to TRBD2. Trimming cost V 5 bases and J 4 bases; bases outside gene matches: 4. This CDR3 has 16 amino acids. CDR1 and CDR2 from the germline V gene are SGHTA and FQGNSA. CDR3 coding DNA: TGTGCCAGCAGCGGGACTAGCGGGAGGTACTCAGATACGCAGTATTTT. Amino acid sequence: CASSGTSGRYSDTQYF.

The V call is TRBV27, the J call TRBJ2-1; 7 bases map to TRBD2. Trimming at V came to 6 bases and at J to 5 bases, leaving 7 bases not matched to a gene. CDR1 and CDR2 from the germline V gene are MNHEY and SMNVEV (reference sequence). The CDR3 sequence is 14 residues long. The CDR3: CASRAGLENNEQFF. DNA of the CDR3: TGTGCCAGCAGGGCCGGACTAGAAAACAATGAGCAGTTCTTC.

This clonotype was observed a handful of times. V is TRBV12-5 and J is TRBJ1-2; D is undetermined. CDR1 and CDR2 (germline): LGHNT, FRNRAP. V was trimmed by 6 bases and J by 4 bases, leaving 12 bases between them. This CDR3 has 13 residues. The CDR3 DNA sequence: TGTGCTAGTGGAATCCCGAACCGCTATGGCTACACCTTC. The encoded protein is CASGIPNRYGYTF.

The chain's CDR3 is CASRSDVSYEQYF. The CDR3 nucleotides are TGTGCCAGCAGATCAGACGTCTCCTACGAGCAGTACTTC. The chain recombines TRBV5-8 with TRBJ2-7; D call uncertain. V was trimmed by 5 bases and J by 0 bases, leaving 9 bases between them. The V gene's germline CDR1 is SGHTS and CDR2 YDEGEE. This CDR3 spans 13 amino acids.

This clonotype came up many times. The CDR3 nucleotides are TGTGCCAGCACCTCGTTTAGCGATACGCAGTATTTT. This translates into CASTSFSDTQYF. The chain employs TRBV6-5 and TRBJ2-3; D unclear. V was clipped by 7 bases and J by 6 bases, with 11 bases between them. This CDR3 is 12 amino acids long. The germline V gene has CDR1 MNHEY and CDR2 SVGAGI.